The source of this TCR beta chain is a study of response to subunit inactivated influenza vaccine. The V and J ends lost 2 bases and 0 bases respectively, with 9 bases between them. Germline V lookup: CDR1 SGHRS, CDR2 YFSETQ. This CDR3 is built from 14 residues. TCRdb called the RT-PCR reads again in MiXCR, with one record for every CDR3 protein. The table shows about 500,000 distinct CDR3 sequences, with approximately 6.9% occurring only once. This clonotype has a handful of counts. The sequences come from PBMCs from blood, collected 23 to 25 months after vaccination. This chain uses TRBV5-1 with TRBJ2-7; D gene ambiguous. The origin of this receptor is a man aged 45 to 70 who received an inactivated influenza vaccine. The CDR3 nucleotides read TGCGCCAGCAGCTTTGATTCTAGCTCCTACGAGCAGTACTTC. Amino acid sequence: CASSFDSSSYEQYF.